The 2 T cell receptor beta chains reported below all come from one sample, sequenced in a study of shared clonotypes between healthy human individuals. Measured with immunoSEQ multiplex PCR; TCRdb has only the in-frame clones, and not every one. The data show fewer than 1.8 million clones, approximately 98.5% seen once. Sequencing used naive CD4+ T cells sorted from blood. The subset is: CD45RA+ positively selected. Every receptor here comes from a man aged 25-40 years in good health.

The CDR3: CASRVLAGGYEQYF. For the CDR3, the DNA is TGTGCCAGCAGGGTTCTAGCGGGAGGCTACGAGCAGTACTTC. The rearrangement uses TRBV7-8 and TRBJ2-7, with TRBD2 matching over 11 bases. This CDR3 is 14 amino acids long. The V segment lost 6 bases and the J segment 3 bases; nucleotides outside the gene matches: 4. Germline V CDR1 and CDR2: SGHVS, FQNEAQ.

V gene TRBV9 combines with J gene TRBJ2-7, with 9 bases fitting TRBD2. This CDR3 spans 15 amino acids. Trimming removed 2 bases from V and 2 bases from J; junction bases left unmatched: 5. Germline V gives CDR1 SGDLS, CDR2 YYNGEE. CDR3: CASSVTSGQTYEQYF. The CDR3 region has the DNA TGTGCCAGCAGCGTTACTAGCGGGCAAACCTACGAGCAGTACTTC.